Listed below are T cell receptor beta chains from one sample, sequenced in a study of T-cell reconstitution after alpha-beta-depleted transplantation in children. Using its own MiXCR run on the PCR reads, TCRdb lists one record per CDR3 protein. The table lists some 390,000 distinct CDR3 sequences, approximately 20% of them singletons. Material: PBMCs from the stem cell graft donor, obtained from the stem cell graft. The receptor source for this set is a human donor who donated a stem cell graft to a child with acute myeloid leukemia. Both conserved end residues are part of each CDR3. The D gene is left open where the match is weak. Some rows have no size entry. The others give once, few or many, or a class for an expanded clone.

J	size	D	V	DNA	CDR3
TRBJ2-3	few	-	TRBV4-3	TGCGCCAGCAGCCAAGTGGGACCTAGCACAGATACGCAGTATTTT	CASSQVGPSTDTQYF
TRBJ2-2	many	TRBD1	TRBV29-1	TGCAGCGGGACAGGGCACAGCGGCGGGGAGCTGTTTTTT	CSGTGHSGGELFF
TRBJ2-7	many	TRBD1	TRBV5-1	TGCGCCAGCAGCTCGGGACAGGGTTCCTACGAGCAGTACTTC	CASSSGQGSYEQYF
TRBJ2-1	few	-	TRBV7-9	TGTGCCAGCAGCGGGACATCGGAGAAGGGCTACAATGAGCAGTTCTTC	CASSGTSEKGYNEQFF
TRBJ2-1	few	TRBD1	TRBV15	TGTGCCACCAGCAGCGGGACAGTCTACAATGAGCAGTTCTTC	CATSSGTVYNEQFF
TRBJ2-7	-	-	TRBV4-1	TGCGCCAGCAGCCAAACTACCGCCTACGAGCAGTACTTC	CASSQTTAYEQYF
TRBJ2-3	many	TRBD2	TRBV15	TGTGCCACCAGCAGTTTAGCGGGACCCACAGATACGCAGTATTTT	CATSSLAGPTDTQYF
TRBJ2-7	few	TRBD2	TRBV11-2	TGTGCCAGCAGCTTAGATCATGGAGGACTAGCGGGATCCTACGAGCAGTACTTC	CASSLDHGGLAGSYEQYF
TRBJ2-7	few	-	TRBV28	TGTGCCAGCAGTTTTATTAGGGGGAACGAGCAGTACTTC	CASSFIRGNEQYF
TRBJ2-3	-	-	TRBV20-1	TGCAGTGCTAGAGATCGAGGGAGGAGCACAGATACGCAGTATTTT	CSARDRGRSTDTQYF
TRBJ2-7	-	TRBD1	TRBV4-2	TGTGCCAGCAGCCCGGGACAGCAACTCTCCTACGAGCAGTACTTC	CASSPGQQLSYEQYF
TRBJ2-2	many	TRBD2	TRBV29-1	TGCAGCACCAGGACTAGCGGGAGCGACACCGGGGAGCTGTTTTTT	CSTRTSGSDTGELFF
TRBJ2-5	many	-	TRBV29-1	TGCAGCGTTGACCGGACTAAAGAGACCCAGTACTTC	CSVDRTKETQYF
TRBJ2-1	-	-	TRBV29-1	TGCAGCGAACGGACTGGACGTTCCTACAATGAGCAGTTCTTC	CSERTGRSYNEQFF
TRBJ2-2	-	TRBD2	TRBV28	TGTGCCAGCAGGGAGACTAGCGCGAACACCGGGGAGCTGTTTTTT	CASRETSANTGELFF
TRBJ2-1	-	-	TRBV12-3/TRBV12-4	TGTGCCAGCAGTGCCGACCCCCGAGTGACGGTCTTC	CASSADPRVTVF
TRBJ2-5	few	TRBD2	TRBV20-1	TGCAGTGCTAAAATGACTAGCGGCCCATCCCAAGAGACCCAGTACTTC	CSAKMTSGPSQETQYF
TRBJ2-1	many	TRBD2	TRBV20-1	TGCAGTGCTCCCCCGGGAGGGCTGCGCAATGAGCAGTTCTTC	CSAPPGGLRNEQFF
TRBJ1-1	many	-	TRBV29-1	TGCAGCGTTGGTAGGGTCAGAACCGTGAACACTGAAGCTTTCTTT	CSVGRVRTVNTEAFF
TRBJ2-7	many	-	TRBV28	TGTGCCAGCGGCAGGACACCAACCTACGAGCAGTACTTC	CASGRTPTYEQYF
TRBJ2-1	few	TRBD2	TRBV12-3/TRBV12-4	TGTGCCAGCAGCACAATACTAGCGGGAGTGCCTCGGGAGCAGTTCTTC	CASSTILAGVPREQFF
TRBJ1-4	few	-	TRBV29-1	TGCAGCGTCCAGTCTGGGACTAATGAAAAACTGTTTTTT	CSVQSGTNEKLFF
TRBJ2-1	many	-	TRBV25-1	TGTGCCAGTGGAACCCTGAGCCTCAATGAGCAGTTCTTC	CASGTLSLNEQFF
TRBJ2-7	once	-	TRBV12-3/TRBV12-4	TGTGCCAGCAGTTTAAGTATGGCGGGCGAGCAGTACTTC	CASSLSMAGEQYF
TRBJ2-3	few	TRBD2	TRBV25-1	TGTGCCAGCAGTGAATTGACTAGCGGGCCGGGGGTAGGTGGATTGGATACGCAGTATTTT	CASSELTSGPGVGGLDTQYF
TRBJ2-7	-	TRBD2	TRBV7-9	TGTGCCAGCCGTGGGGGGGAAGCCTACGAGCAGTACTTC	CASRGGEAYEQYF
TRBJ2-1	many	TRBD2	TRBV6-1	TGTGCCAGCAGTGAATGGAGGCTAGCGGGAATGAATGAGCAGTTCTTC	CASSEWRLAGMNEQFF
TRBJ2-7	few	-	TRBV12-3/TRBV12-4	TGTGCCAGCAGTTCGGGACCAGCGGGCGAGCAGTACTTC	CASSSGPAGEQYF